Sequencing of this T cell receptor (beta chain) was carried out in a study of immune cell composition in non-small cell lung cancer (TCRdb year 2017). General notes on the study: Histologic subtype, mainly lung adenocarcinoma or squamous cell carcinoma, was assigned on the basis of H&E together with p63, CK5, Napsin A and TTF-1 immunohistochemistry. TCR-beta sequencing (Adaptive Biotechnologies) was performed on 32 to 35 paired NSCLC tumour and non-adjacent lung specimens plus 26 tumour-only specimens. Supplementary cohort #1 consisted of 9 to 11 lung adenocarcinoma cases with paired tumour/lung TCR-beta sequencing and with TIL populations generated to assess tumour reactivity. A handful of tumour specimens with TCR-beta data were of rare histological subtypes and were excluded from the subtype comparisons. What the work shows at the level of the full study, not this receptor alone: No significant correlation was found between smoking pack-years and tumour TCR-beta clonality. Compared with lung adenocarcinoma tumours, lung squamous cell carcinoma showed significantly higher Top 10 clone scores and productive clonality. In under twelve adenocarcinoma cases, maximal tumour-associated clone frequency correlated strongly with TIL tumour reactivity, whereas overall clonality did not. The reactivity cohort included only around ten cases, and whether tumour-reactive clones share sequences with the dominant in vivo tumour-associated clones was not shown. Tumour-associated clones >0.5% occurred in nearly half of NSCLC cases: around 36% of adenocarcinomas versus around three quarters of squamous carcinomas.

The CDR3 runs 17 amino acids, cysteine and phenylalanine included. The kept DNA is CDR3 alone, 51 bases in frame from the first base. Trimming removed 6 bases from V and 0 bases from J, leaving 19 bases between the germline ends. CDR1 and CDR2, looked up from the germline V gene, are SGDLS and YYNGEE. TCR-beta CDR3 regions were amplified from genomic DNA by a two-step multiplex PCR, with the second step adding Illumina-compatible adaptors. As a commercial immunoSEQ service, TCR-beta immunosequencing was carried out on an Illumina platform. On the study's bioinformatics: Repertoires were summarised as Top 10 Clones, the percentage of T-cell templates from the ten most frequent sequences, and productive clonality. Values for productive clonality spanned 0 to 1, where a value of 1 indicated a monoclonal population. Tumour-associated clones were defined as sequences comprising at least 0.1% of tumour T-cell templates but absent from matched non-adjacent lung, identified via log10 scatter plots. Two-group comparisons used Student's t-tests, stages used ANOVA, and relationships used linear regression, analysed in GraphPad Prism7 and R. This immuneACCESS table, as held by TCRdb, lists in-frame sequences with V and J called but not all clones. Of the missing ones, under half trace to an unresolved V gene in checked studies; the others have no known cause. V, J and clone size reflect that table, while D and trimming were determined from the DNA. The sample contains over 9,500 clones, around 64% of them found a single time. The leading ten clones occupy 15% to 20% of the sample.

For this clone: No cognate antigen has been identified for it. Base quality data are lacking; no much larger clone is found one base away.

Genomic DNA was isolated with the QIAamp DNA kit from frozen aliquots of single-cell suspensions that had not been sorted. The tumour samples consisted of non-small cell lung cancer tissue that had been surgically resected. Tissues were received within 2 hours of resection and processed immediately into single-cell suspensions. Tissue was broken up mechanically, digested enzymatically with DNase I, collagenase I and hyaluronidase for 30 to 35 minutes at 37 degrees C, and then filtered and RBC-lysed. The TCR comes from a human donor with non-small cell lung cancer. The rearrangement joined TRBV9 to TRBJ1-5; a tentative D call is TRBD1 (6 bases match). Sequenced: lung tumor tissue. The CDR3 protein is CASISRGGDYSNQPQHF. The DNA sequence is TGTGCCAGCATCTCTAGGGGGGGGGATTATAGCAATCAGCCCCAGCATTTT.